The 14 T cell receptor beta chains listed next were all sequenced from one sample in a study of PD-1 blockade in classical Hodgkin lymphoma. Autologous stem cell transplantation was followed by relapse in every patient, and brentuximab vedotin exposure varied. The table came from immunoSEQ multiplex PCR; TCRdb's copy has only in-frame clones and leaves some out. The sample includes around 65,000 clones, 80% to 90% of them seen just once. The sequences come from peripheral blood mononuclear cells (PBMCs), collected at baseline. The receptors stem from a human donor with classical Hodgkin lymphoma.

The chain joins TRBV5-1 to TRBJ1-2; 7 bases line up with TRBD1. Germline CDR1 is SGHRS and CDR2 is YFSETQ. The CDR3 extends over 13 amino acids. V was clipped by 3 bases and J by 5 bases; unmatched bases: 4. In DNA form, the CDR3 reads TGCGCCAGCAGCTCCGACAGGGATTATGGCTACACCTTC. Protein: CASSSDRDYGYTF.

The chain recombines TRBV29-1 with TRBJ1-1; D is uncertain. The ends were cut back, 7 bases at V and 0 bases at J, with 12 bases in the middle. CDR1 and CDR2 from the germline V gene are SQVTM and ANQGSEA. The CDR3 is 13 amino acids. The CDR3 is CSARHRLNTEAFF. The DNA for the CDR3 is TGCAGCGCTCGACACCGCCTGAACACTGAAGCTTTCTTT.

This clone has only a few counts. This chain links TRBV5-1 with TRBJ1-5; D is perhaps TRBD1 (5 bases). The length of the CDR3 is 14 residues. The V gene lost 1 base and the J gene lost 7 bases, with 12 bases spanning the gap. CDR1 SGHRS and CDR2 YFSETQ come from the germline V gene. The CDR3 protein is CASSLRGGEQPQHF. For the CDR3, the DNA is TGCGCCAGCAGCTTGAGGGGAGGGGAACAGCCCCAGCATTTT.

CDR3 in amino acids: CASNGGAGELFF. As DNA, the CDR3 is TGTGCCAGCAACGGGGGCGCCGGGGAGCTGTTTTTT. This rearrangement joins TRBV6-6 to TRBJ2-2; the D call may be TRBD1 or TRBD2 (6 bases each). The CDR3 is 12 residues long. The ends were cut back, 7 bases at V and 6 bases at J, with 9 bases in the middle. The germline V gene encodes CDR1 MNHNY and CDR2 SVGAGI (reference sequence).

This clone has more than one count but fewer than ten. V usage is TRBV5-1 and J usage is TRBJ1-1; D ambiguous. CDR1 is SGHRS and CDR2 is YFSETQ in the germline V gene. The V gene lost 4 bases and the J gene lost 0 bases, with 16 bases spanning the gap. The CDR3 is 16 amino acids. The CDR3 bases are TGCGCCAGCAGCGTTCTAGCCGGAAACATGAACACTGAAGCTTTCTTT. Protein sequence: CASSVLAGNMNTEAFF.

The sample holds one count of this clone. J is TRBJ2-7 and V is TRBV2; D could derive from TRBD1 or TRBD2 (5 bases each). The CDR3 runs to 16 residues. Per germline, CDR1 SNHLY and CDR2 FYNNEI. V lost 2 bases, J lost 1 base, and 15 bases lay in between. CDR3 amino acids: CASSELQGAKSYEQYF. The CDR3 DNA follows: TGTGCCAGCAGTGAATTGCAGGGAGCAAAGTCCTACGAGCAGTACTTC.

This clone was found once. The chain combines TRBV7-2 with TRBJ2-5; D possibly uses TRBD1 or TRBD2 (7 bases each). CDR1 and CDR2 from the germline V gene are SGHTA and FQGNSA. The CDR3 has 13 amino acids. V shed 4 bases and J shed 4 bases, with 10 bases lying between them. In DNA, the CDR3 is TGTGCCAGCAGCTCAGGGGGGGGAGAGACCCAGTACTTC. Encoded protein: CASSSGGGETQYF.

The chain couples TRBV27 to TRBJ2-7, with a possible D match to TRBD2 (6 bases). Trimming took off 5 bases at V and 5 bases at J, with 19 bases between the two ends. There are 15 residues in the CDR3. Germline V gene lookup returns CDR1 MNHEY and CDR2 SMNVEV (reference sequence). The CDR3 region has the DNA TGTGCCAGCAGTCCTTCCCGGGGGATAGGTCACGAGCAGTACTTC. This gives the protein CASSPSRGIGHEQYF.

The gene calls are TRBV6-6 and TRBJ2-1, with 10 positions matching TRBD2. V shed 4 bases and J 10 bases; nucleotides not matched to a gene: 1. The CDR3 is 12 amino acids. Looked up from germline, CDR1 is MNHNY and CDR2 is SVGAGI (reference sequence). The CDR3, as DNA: TGTGCCAGCAGTTCACTAGCGGGAGAGCAGTTCTTC. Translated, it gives CASSSLAGEQFF.

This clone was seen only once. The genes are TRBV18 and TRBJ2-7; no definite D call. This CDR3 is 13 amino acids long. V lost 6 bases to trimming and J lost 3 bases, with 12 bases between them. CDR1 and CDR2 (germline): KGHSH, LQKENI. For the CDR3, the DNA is TGTGCCAGCTCCCCTTACTCAGGCTACGAGCAGTACTTC. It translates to CASSPYSGYEQYF. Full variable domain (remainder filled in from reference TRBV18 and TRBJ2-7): NAGVMQNPRHLVRRRGQEARLRCSPMKGHSHVYWYRQLPEEGLKFMVYLQKENIIDESGMPKERFSAEFPKEGPSILRIQQVVRGDSAAYFCASSPYSGYEQYFGPGTRLTVT.

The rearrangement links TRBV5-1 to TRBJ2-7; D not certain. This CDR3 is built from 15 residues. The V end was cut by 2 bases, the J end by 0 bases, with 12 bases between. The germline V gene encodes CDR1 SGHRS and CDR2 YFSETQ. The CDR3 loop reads CASSLSRASSYEQYF. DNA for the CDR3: TGCGCCAGCAGCTTAAGTAGGGCGAGCTCCTACGAGCAGTACTTC.

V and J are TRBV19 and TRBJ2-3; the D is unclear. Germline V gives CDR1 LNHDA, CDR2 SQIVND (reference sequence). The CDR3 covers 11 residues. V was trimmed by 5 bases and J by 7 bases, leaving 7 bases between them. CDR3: CASSGPHTQYF. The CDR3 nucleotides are TGTGCCAGTAGTGGCCCCCATACGCAGTATTTT.

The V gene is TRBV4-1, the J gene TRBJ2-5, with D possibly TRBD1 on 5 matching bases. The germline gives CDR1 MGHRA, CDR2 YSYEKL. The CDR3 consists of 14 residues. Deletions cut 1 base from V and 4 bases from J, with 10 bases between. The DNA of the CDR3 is TGCGCCAGCAGCCAAGCGGCAGGGCCAGAGACCCAGTACTTC. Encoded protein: CASSQAAGPETQYF.

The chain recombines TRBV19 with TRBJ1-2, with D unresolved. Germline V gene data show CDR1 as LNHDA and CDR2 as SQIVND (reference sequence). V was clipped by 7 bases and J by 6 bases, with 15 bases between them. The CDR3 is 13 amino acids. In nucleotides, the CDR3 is TGTGCCAGTATGATCCAGACTGGAGATGGCTACACCTTC. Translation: CASMIQTGDGYTF.